The rows below give T cell receptor beta chains drawn from one sample of a study of blood T cell repertoires in COVID-19. The table came from immunoSEQ multiplex PCR; TCRdb's copy has only in-frame clones and leaves some out. This table has 25,000 or so clones, roughly 90% appearing once. The material sequenced was peripheral blood. The receptors come from a human donor in a cohort sampled during active COVID-19. The CDR3 runs from the conserved cysteine through the conserved F or W. Fields, in order: D gene, J gene, V gene, CDR3 length, clone size, CDR3 protein, CDR3 DNA. D genes are given only for firm matches. Only part of the rows carry a size: once, few, many, or a class if the clone is expanded.

.,TRBJ1-2,TRBV6-5,14,.,CASRRTGGNYGYTF,TGTGCCAGCAGGCGGACGGGGGGAAACTATGGCTACACCTTC
.,TRBJ1-2,TRBV5-1,13,.,CASSLEPGDGYTF,TGCGCCAGCAGCTTGGAACCAGGCGATGGCTACACCTTC
.,TRBJ2-6,TRBV5-6,15,.,CASSLEHSGANVLTF,TGTGCCAGCAGCTTGGAACACTCTGGGGCCAACGTCCTGACTTTC
.,TRBJ2-6,TRBV6-5,14,.,CASSWGSGANVLTF,TGTGCCAGCTCGTGGGGCTCCGGGGCCAACGTCCTGACTTTC
TRBD1,TRBJ1-4,TRBV11-2,14,.,CASSSPGQGSKLFF,TGTGCCAGCAGCTCACCGGGACAGGGGTCGAAACTGTTTTTT
TRBD2,TRBJ2-2,TRBV5-1,16,.,CASSRFGTSDTGELFF,TGCGCCAGCAGCCGGTTCGGGACTAGCGATACCGGGGAGCTGTTTTTT
TRBD1,TRBJ2-1,TRBV13,17,.,CASSLATRGRRGNEQFF,TGTGCCAGCAGCTTAGCGACCAGGGGGCGCCGGGGGAATGAGCAGTTCTTC
TRBD1,TRBJ2-1,TRBV18,14,.,CASSGQGNYNEQFF,TGTGCCAGCTCCGGACAGGGGAACTACAATGAGCAGTTCTTC
.,TRBJ1-2,TRBV11-2,13,.,CASSLDLAHGYTF,TGTGCCAGCAGCTTAGATCTGGCCCATGGCTACACCTTC
.,TRBJ2-2,TRBV21-1,13,.,CASSIGTSGELFF,TGTGCCAGCAGCATCGGGACATCTGGGGAGCTGTTTTTT
TRBD1,TRBJ2-3,TRBV5-6,14,.,CASSPGQATDTQYF,TGTGCCAGCAGCCCGGGACAGGCCACAGATACGCAGTATTTT
TRBD1,TRBJ1-6,TRBV28,14,.,CASSAGTVNSPLHF,TGTGCCAGCTCCGCCGGGACAGTAAATTCACCCCTCCACTTT
.,TRBJ2-7,TRBV28,15,.,CASSLYGISTYEQYF,TGTGCCAGCAGTTTATACGGGATCTCGACTTACGAGCAGTACTTC
TRBD2,TRBJ2-7,TRBV13,15,.,CASSSRRDYKYEQYF,TGTGCCAGCAGCTCGCGGAGGGACTACAAATACGAGCAGTACTTC
TRBD1,TRBJ2-5,TRBV19,16,.,CASSMMFGQGKETQYF,TGTGCCAGTAGTATGATGTTCGGACAGGGAAAAGAGACCCAGTACTTC
.,TRBJ1-6,TRBV2,12,.,CASARLNSPLHF,TGTGCCAGCGCTAGACTTAATTCACCCCTCCACTTT
.,TRBJ1-2,TRBV6-2/TRBV6-3,14,.,CASSYIGQTYGYTF,TGTGCCAGCAGTTACATTGGACAGACCTATGGCTACACCTTC
.,TRBJ2-3,TRBV30,13,.,CAWRGARTDTQYF,TGTGCCTGGCGGGGGGCTCGCACAGATACGCAGTATTTT
TRBD1,TRBJ1-4,TRBV5-1,15,.,CASSFTTGEYEKLFF,TGCGCCAGCAGCTTCACGACAGGGGAATATGAAAAACTGTTTTTT
.,TRBJ1-1,TRBV6-5,13,.,CASRMGREGKAFF,TGTGCCAGCAGGATGGGCAGGGAGGGGAAAGCTTTCTTT
.,TRBJ2-1,TRBV6-4,16,once,CASSESAGWNSNEQFF,TGTGCCAGCAGTGAAAGTGCGGGGTGGAATAGCAATGAGCAGTTCTTC
TRBD2,TRBJ2-4,TRBV2,16,.,CASSPGLAGAKNIQYF,TGTGCCAGCAGTCCCGGGCTAGCGGGAGCCAAAAACATTCAGTACTTC
.,TRBJ1-5,TRBV19,14,.,CASYGGSGNQPQHF,TGTGCCAGCTACGGGGGTTCAGGCAATCAGCCCCAGCATTTT
TRBD2,TRBJ2-5,TRBV6-6,15,.,CASTNGGTTLQTQYF,TGTGCCAGCACCAACGGGGGGACTACCCTTCAGACCCAGTACTTC
.,TRBJ2-3,TRBV5-1,16,.,CASSLEVAENTDTQYF,TGCGCCAGCAGCTTGGAGGTAGCGGAGAACACAGATACGCAGTATTTT
TRBD1,TRBJ1-2,TRBV11-2,15,.,CASSLRDSSNYGYTF,TGTGCCAGCAGCTTGAGGGACAGCTCTAACTATGGCTACACCTTC